This T cell receptor beta chain was identified during a study of blood T cell repertoires in COVID-19. Study overall: PBMCs, B-cell-depleted T cells, or T cells provided the cDNA or gDNA that made up the material.

Original data processing: Researchers report that nucleated cell counts were estimated from reference gene primer amplification. Method: immunoSEQ multiplex PCR; TCRdb's copy keeps in-frame clones and lacks some. V, J and clone size reflect that table, while D and trimming were determined from the DNA. The sample has some 250,000 clones, around nine tenths seen once; the top ten hold roughly 10%. Cohort assignment relied on participant-reported clinical history. Symptom resolution, clearance, or two negative PCRs marked the recovered donors of Cohort 3. The clonotype originates from a middle-aged man who had recovered from COVID-19. The sample comprised PBMCs or T cells enriched from blood (not recorded which).

This chain's CDR3 is CASSYGTGTSPLHF. CDR3 DNA: TGTGCCAGCAGTTATGGGACAGGGACTTCACCCCTCCACTTT. The chain couples TRBV6-5 to TRBJ1-6; 9 bases map to TRBD1. Germline V gene data show CDR1 as MNHEY and CDR2 as SVGAGI. V was clipped by 3 bases and J by 9 bases; unmatched bases: 3. CDR3 length: 14 amino acids.